Listed below are T cell receptor beta chains from one sample, sequenced in a study of blood T cells in healthy people across ages. One entry per CDR3 protein, called by TCRdb with MiXCR from the 5' RACE reads. Among about 1 million distinct CDR3 sequences listed, less than 50% were seen once. The sequenced sample consisted of blood. The receptors derive from an older woman in good health. CDR3s include the opening cysteine and the closing phenylalanine or tryptophan. D genes are given only for firm matches. Where a row states a size, it is once, few, many or the class of an expanded clone; other rows omit it.

j_call | v_call | clone_size | d_call | cdr3_nt | cdr3_aa
TRBJ2-1 | TRBV20-1 | . | TRBD2 | TGCAGTGCTAGATCAGGACTAGCGGGAGGAGACAATGAGCAGTTCTTC | CSARSGLAGGDNEQFF
TRBJ2-2 | TRBV10-3 | few | . | TGTGCCATCGGGCAGGATGGGACCGGGGAGCTGTTTTTT | CAIGQDGTGELFF
TRBJ2-7 | TRBV5-1 | . | TRBD1 | TGCGCCAGCAGCGCGACAGGGGGGATCTACGAGCAGTACTTC | CASSATGGIYEQYF
TRBJ2-7 | TRBV27 | . | TRBD2 | TGTGCCAGCAGTGGAGTAGCGGGAGGTACCGCTTACGAGCAGTACTTC | CASSGVAGGTAYEQYF
TRBJ2-5 | TRBV20-1 | many | TRBD2 | TGCAGTGCTAGTCTAGCGGGAGGCAGGTGGGAGACCCAGTACTTC | CSASLAGGRWETQYF
TRBJ2-4 | TRBV20-1 | . | . | TGCAGTGCTAGAGTCCCTGGACAGAACCTAGCCAAAAACATTCAGTACTTC | CSARVPGQNLAKNIQYF
TRBJ2-1 | TRBV9 | . | TRBD2 | TGTGCCAGCAGCGTAGCTTCGGCGGGAGGCCGGGGGAAAGGTCCCTTCAATGAGCAGTTCTTC | CASSVASAGGRGKGPFNEQFF
TRBJ2-7 | TRBV6-1 | . | TRBD1 | TGTGCCAGCAATACTTGGACAGGGTACGAGCAGTACTTC | CASNTWTGYEQYF
TRBJ1-2 | TRBV14 | . | . | TGTGCCAGCAGCCAAGAACGGGTCGGCTACACCTTC | CASSQERVGYTF
TRBJ2-7 | TRBV27 | . | TRBD2 | TGTGCCAGCAGCCGCCCTCGGGGAGGGTCCCACGAGCAGTACTTC | CASSRPRGGSHEQYF
TRBJ2-5 | TRBV7-8 | . | . | TGTGCCAGCAGCATCGGGAATTTACAAGAGACCCAGTACTTC | CASSIGNLQETQYF
TRBJ2-7 | TRBV6-1 | . | TRBD1 | TGTGCCAGCAGTGGTGCCAGGGGGATACCCTACGAGCAGTACTTC | CASSGARGIPYEQYF
TRBJ2-3 | TRBV28 | . | . | TGTGCCAGCAGTTTACCGCCCGTGGGGGCTAGCACAGATACGCAGTATTTT | CASSLPPVGASTDTQYF
TRBJ2-1 | TRBV27 | . | . | TGTGCCAGCAGTTTTGTGGAGGGGGGTAATGAGCAGTTCTTC | CASSFVEGGNEQFF
TRBJ2-7 | TRBV15 | . | . | TGTGCCACCAGCAGAGGGGCAGGGGACGAGCAGTACTTC | CATSRGAGDEQYF
TRBJ2-7 | TRBV7-9 | . | . | TGTGCCAGCAGCTTAGAGGGGGAGAGCCGTCTGAATGAGCAGTACTTC | CASSLEGESRLNEQYF
TRBJ2-7 | TRBV7-9 | few | . | TGTGCCAGCAGCTCAATTAGCGGAGGCGGGATTCCCTACGAGCAGTACTTC | CASSSISGGGIPYEQYF
TRBJ1-2 | TRBV5-5 | many | . | TGTGCCAGCAGCTTGGTTGTGGGGAGCTATGGCTACACCTTC | CASSLVVGSYGYTF
TRBJ2-1 | TRBV20-1 | . | TRBD2 | TGCAGTGTGACTAGCGGGAGGGGGGGATACAATGAGCAGTTCTTC | CSVTSGRGGYNEQFF
TRBJ2-7 | TRBV11-2 | . | TRBD2 | TGTGCCAGCAGCACAAATCTAGCGGAGAAAGCCTGCGAGCAGTACTTC | CASSTNLAEKACEQYF
TRBJ1-1 | TRBV10-2 | . | . | TGCGCCAGCAGTCCGAAGGAAGAAGCTTTCTTT | CASSPKEEAFF
TRBJ2-1 | TRBV3-1 | . | . | TGTGCCAGCAGCCAACAGACTAGTATCGATGAGCAGTTCTTC | CASSQQTSIDEQFF
TRBJ2-3 | TRBV21-1 | . | . | TGTGCCAACAGCCGGGGGGACAGTGGAGATACGCAGTATTTT | CANSRGDSGDTQYF
TRBJ1-5 | TRBV20-1 | . | . | TGCAGTGCTAGGTGGCCAGGGGAATTCAATCAGCCCCAGCATTTT | CSARWPGEFNQPQHF
TRBJ2-7 | TRBV7-6 | . | TRBD1 | TGTACCAGCAGCTTAGACCCAGGGGGTGAGCAGTACTTC | CTSSLDPGGEQYF
TRBJ2-3 | TRBV5-1 | . | . | TGCGCCAGCAGCGCCCGGGACCGCGGCGCAGATACGCAGTATTTT | CASSARDRGADTQYF
TRBJ1-2 | TRBV12-3/TRBV12-4 | few | . | TGTGCCAGCAGTCCCCGGGCAGGGGCCAACTATGGCTACACCTTC | CASSPRAGANYGYTF